A selection of T cell receptor beta chains follows, all from one sample in a study of control samples from healthy donors and cancer patients. TCRdb's table, derived via immunoSEQ multiplex PCR, lists solely in-frame clones and lacks some. The sample lists over 100,000 clones; about nine tenths were seen once. The material sequenced was blood. The origin of the receptors is a human donor in good health. The donor label of this sample is uncertain. Both conserved end residues are part of each CDR3. A D gene is named only where the DNA matches it firmly. Clone size is stated in some rows and not others, as once, few, many or a class when expanded.

D	V	size	J	CDR3	DNA
NA	TRBV6-5	NA	TRBJ2-7	CASSPHDGTYEQYF	TGTGCCAGCAGCCCGCATGACGGGACCTACGAGCAGTACTTC
NA	TRBV5-8	once	TRBJ2-6	CASSLGGNGANVLTF	TGTGCCAGCAGCTTGGGGGGAAACGGGGCCAACGTCCTGACTTTC
NA	TRBV5-8	NA	TRBJ2-7	CASSFGRAYEQYF	TGTGCCAGCAGCTTTGGCAGAGCCTACGAGCAGTACTTC
NA	TRBV5-1	NA	TRBJ2-4	CASSPEPGSDIQYF	TGCGCCAGCAGCCCCGAGCCGGGGTCGGACATTCAGTACTTC
NA	TRBV6-5	NA	TRBJ1-2	CASRVYGSFGGYTF	TGTGCCAGCAGGGTGTACGGGAGCTTTGGAGGCTACACCTTC
NA	TRBV7-9	NA	TRBJ1-4	CASSLAGLNEKLFF	TGTGCCAGCAGCTTAGCAGGGTTGAATGAAAAACTGTTTTTT
NA	TRBV20-1	NA	TRBJ1-2	CTPGRGDGYTF	TGCACCCCAGGGAGGGGGGATGGCTACACCTTC
TRBD1	TRBV12-3/TRBV12-4	NA	TRBJ2-5	CASMRTGQETQYF	TGTGCCAGCATGAGGACAGGGCAAGAGACCCAGTACTTC
TRBD1	TRBV19	few	TRBJ2-2	CASSLNTPGQGSTGELFF	TGTGCCAGTAGTCTCAATACACCGGGACAGGGGAGCACCGGGGAGCTGTTTTTT
NA	TRBV24-1	NA	TRBJ1-5	CATSSTDSYSNQPQHF	TGTGCCACCAGCTCGACAGATTCTTATAGCAATCAGCCCCAGCATTTT
NA	TRBV14	NA	TRBJ2-3	CASSREGGLSTDTQYF	TGTGCCAGCAGCCGAGAAGGGGGGCTTAGCACAGATACGCAGTATTTT
TRBD1	TRBV7-9	few	TRBJ2-2	CASSWKGAFYGELFF	TGTGCCAGCAGCTGGAAGGGGGCCTTTTACGGGGAGCTGTTTTTT
NA	TRBV30	NA	TRBJ1-1	CACDPQGLETEAFF	TGTGCCTGCGACCCACAGGGTTTGGAGACTGAAGCTTTCTTT
NA	TRBV6-6	NA	TRBJ2-1	CASSRRDRNNEQFF	TGTGCCAGCAGTCGCCGGGACCGTAACAATGAGCAGTTCTTC
NA	TRBV10-1	NA	TRBJ1-3	CASSESSANSGNTIYF	TGCGCCAGCAGTGAGTCGTCGGCCAACTCTGGAAACACCATATATTTT
NA	TRBV18	few	TRBJ2-1	CASSPQGREQFF	TGTGCCAGCTCACCACAGGGGCGTGAGCAGTTCTTC
NA	TRBV2	NA	TRBJ2-5	CASRARTAKQETQYF	TGTGCCAGCAGGGCCAGGACAGCGAAGCAAGAGACCCAGTACTTC
NA	TRBV5-5	NA	TRBJ1-3	CASSLETGPTSGNTIYF	TGTGCCAGCAGCTTGGAAACAGGACCTACCTCTGGAAACACCATATATTTT
NA	TRBV29-1	NA	TRBJ1-2	CSVEDRAYGYTF	TGCAGCGTTGAAGACAGGGCCTATGGCTACACCTTC
NA	TRBV11-2	NA	TRBJ2-5	CASSFEGTSWETQYF	TGTGCCAGCAGCTTCGAGGGAACATCCTGGGAGACCCAGTACTTC
NA	TRBV2	NA	TRBJ2-1	CASRTLRINEQFF	TGTGCCAGCAGAACACTCAGAATCAATGAGCAGTTCTTC